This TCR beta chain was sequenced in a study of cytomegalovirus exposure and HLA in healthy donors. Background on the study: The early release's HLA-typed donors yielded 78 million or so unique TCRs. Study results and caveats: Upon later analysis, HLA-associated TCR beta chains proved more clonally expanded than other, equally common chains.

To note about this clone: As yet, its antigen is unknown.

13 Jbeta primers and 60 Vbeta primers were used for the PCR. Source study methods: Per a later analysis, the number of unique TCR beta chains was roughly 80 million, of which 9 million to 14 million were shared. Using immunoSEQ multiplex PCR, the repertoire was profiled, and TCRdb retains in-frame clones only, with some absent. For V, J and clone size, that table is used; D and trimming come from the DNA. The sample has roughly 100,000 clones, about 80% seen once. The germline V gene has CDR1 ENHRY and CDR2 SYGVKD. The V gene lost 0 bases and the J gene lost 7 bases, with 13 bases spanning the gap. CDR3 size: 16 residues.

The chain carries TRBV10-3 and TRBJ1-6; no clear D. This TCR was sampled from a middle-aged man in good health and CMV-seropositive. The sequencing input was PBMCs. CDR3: CAISESRAGQNSPLHF. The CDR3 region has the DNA TGTGCCATCAGTGAGTCGCGGGCAGGCCAGAATTCACCCCTCCACTTT.